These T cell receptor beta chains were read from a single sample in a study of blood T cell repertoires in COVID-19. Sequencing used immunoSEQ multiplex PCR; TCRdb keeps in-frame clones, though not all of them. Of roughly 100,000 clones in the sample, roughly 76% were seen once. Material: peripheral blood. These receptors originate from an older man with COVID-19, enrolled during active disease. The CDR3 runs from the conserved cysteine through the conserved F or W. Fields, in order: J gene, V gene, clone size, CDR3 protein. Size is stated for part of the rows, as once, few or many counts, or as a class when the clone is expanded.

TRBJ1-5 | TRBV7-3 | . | CASSLNRYQPQHF
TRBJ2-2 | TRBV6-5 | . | CASRLEPGGTGELFF
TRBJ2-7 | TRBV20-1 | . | CSARDRREQYF
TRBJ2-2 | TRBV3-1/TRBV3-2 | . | CASSHRMRPGQLTGELFF
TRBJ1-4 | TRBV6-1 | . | CASSEGPGNEKLFF
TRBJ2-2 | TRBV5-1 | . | CASSYRVVGELFF
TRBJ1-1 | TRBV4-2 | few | CASSPSGGEAFF
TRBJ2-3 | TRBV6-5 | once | CASTGTSGASDTQYF
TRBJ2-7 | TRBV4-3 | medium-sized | CASSQVGRSDYEQYF
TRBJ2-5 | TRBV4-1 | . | CASSQGIHGQGVDETQYF
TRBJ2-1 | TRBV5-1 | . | CASSPGLGGNEQFF
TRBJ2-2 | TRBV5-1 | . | CASSLFSLLTNTGELFF
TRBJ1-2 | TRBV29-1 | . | CSVKGGFYGYTF
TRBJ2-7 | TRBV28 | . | CASSGTGGTYEQYF